This T cell receptor beta chain was sequenced during a study of low-dose radiotherapy and immunotherapy resistance in tumors (dated by TCRdb to between 2021 and 2023). At the level of the whole study: Cohort 1 received 0.5 Gy per fraction every 2 weeks, with a prescribed total PTV dose of 6.5 Gy. For Cohort 2, the dose was 1 Gy per fraction given every two weeks, adding up to 13 Gy in total across 26 weeks. Nivolumab was administered intravenously as a 240 mg flat dose every two weeks, and ipilimumab was administered intravenously at 1 mg/kg every six weeks. Cyclophosphamide 200 mg/m2 was administered intravenously every two weeks, one day before each radiation and immunotherapy administration. Patients took aspirin 300 mg orally once daily for four cycles, starting on cycle 1 day 1. Trial participants were not randomized into treatment groups. Eight patients were included in the translational analysis: three from the first dose cohort and the first five from the second dose cohort.

CDR1 and CDR2 (MNHGY, SAAAGT) derive from the germline V gene. From cysteine to phenylalanine, the CDR3 is 14 amino acids long. The retained sequence is limited to the CDR3, 42 bases, with the frame set at the first base. For sequencing, an Illumina HiSeq 2500 was employed. Superscript III and a set of TRAV- and TRBV-specific primers were used to synthesize first-strand cDNA, so that both TCRalpha and TCRbeta chains were covered. TCRs were amplified for about 18 PCR cycles with Phusion, using a constant-region primer paired with the adapter attached to the V primers. Isolated mRNA was amplified with the MessageAmp II aRNA Amplification Kit, using an approximately 16-hour in vitro transcription at 37°C. The Dynabeads mRNA DIRECT Purification Kit was used to isolate the mRNA for TCR sequencing. Indexed Illumina adapters were added in a second Phusion PCR of roughly 27 cycles, and the PCR products were purified with AMPure XP beads. In the authors' own workflow: Using custom Perl scripts, TCR sequences encoding the same protein were pooled, out-of-frame sequences were removed, and the abundance of each clonotype was computed. TCR sequences supported by only a single read were excluded from analysis. Repertoire metrics included Shannon entropy, Gini index, clonality, richness, and frequency of TCRs shared between repertoires. TCRdb took the public reads, trimmed them with fastp at Q25, ran MiXCR for clone calling and kept in-frame beta chains. Rows are unified per CDR3 protein, each entry keeping the most common DNA and genes. The V and J calls and clone size come from TCRdb's table, not from the authors' own analysis. This sample has 95,000 to 100,000 distinct CDR3 sequences in its table, and around 21% of those were observed once. The ten biggest clones cover roughly 4.3% of the sample.

As regards this clonotype: Its antigen remains unidentified. This likely traces to a read error, being one base from a far larger clone.

The meaning of the sample's time point label: after trial treatment. The sample's treatment or condition label, decoded: LDRT plus nivolumab, ipilimumab, low-dose cyclophosphamide and aspirin (RACIN trial). The donors took part in RACIN, a single-arm, phase I, dose-escalation trial that combined nivolumab, ipilimumab, aspirin, low-dose cyclophosphamide and low-dose radiotherapy. To be eligible, a patient needed to have an advanced solid tumor that was TIL-negative. Sequences were derived from PBMCs, sampled after low-dose radiotherapy plus immunotherapy. The source is a male donor with prostate cancer. The chain links TRBV6-8 with TRBJ2-1; TRBD1 could be the D gene, as 5 bases match. The sequenced DNA is TGTACCAGCAGCCAAACAGGACCCGCAAGGGAGCAGTTCTTC. This translates into CTSSQTGPAREQFF.